The entry that follows covers one T cell receptor beta chain sequence. The data belong to a study of control samples from healthy donors and cancer patients. The CDR3 consists of 14 residues. With 3 bases removed from V and 4 bases from J, the gap between germline ends came to 9 bases. Looked up from germline, CDR1 is LNHDA and CDR2 is SQIVND (reference sequence). Some clones are missing from TCRdb's copy, which holds only in-frame ones; the method was immunoSEQ multiplex PCR. The sample has roughly 80,000 clones, approximately 90% seen once; the top ten hold 1.9%. This TCR derives from a woman aged 55-70 years with head and neck cancer. Sequenced input: PBMCs. The gene calls are TRBV19 and TRBJ1-4; D is uncertain. DNA of the CDR3: TGTGCCAGTAGTATTATCGGGCATAATGAAAAACTGTTTTTT. It is translated as CASSIIGHNEKLFF.